The rows below give T cell receptor beta chains drawn from one sample of a study of blood T cell repertoires in COVID-19. Here immunoSEQ multiplex PCR was the method, and the copy in TCRdb shows in-frame clones only, minus some. The top ten clones hold approximately 1.3% of a sample with about 160,000 clones, approximately 85% of them seen once. Sequencing was carried out using peripheral blood. The receptors here all came from a man between 60 and 75 years old who had recovered from COVID-19. Each CDR3 is given with its conserved first and last residue. A D gene is named only where the DNA matches it firmly. Size values are once, few and many counts, or a class for expanded clones, and some rows have none.

V gene	CDR3 length	J gene	D gene	clone size	CDR3 protein	CDR3 DNA
TRBV11-1	15	TRBJ2-3	-	-	CASSVARARTDTQYF	TGTGCCAGCAGCGTCGCGAGGGCCCGCACAGATACGCAGTATTTT
TRBV2	13	TRBJ1-3	-	once	CASSTSSGNTIYF	TGTGCCAGCTCTACCTCCTCTGGAAACACCATATATTTT
TRBV7-8	19	TRBJ2-3	TRBD2	-	CASSFPGLAGGPPPDTQYF	TGTGCCAGCAGCTTCCCTGGACTAGCGGGGGGGCCCCCCCCAGATACGCAGTATTTT
TRBV25-1	17	TRBJ2-7	TRBD2	-	CASSEPTSGGRAYEQYF	TGTGCCAGCAGTGAGCCGACTAGCGGGGGCCGTGCCTACGAGCAGTACTTC
TRBV7-3	14	TRBJ2-3	-	-	CASSLAGAEDTQYF	TGTGCCAGCAGCTTAGCGGGGGCTGAAGATACGCAGTATTTT
TRBV5-6	16	TRBJ2-5	TRBD1	-	CASSFLGQSNQETQYF	TGTGCCAGCAGCTTTCTGGGACAGTCTAACCAAGAGACCCAGTACTTC
TRBV11-1	14	TRBJ1-2	-	-	CASSLGRVSDGYTF	TGTGCCAGCAGCTTAGGCAGGGTCAGTGATGGCTACACCTTC
TRBV11-2	14	TRBJ1-4	-	-	CASSLFGGSEKLFF	TGTGCCAGCAGCTTATTCGGGGGGTCCGAAAAACTGTTTTTT
TRBV19	16	TRBJ2-5	-	-	CASSIDRAGSPRTQYF	TGTGCCAGTAGTATAGATCGGGCGGGGTCCCCACGGACCCAGTACTTC
TRBV7-6	15	TRBJ2-7	TRBD1	-	CASSSIGQGWGEQYF	TGTGCCAGCAGCTCGATCGGACAGGGGTGGGGAGAGCAGTACTTC
TRBV27	18	TRBJ2-4	-	-	CASSSEVEGGKTKNIQYF	TGTGCCAGCAGTTCCGAGGTGGAGGGGGGGAAAACCAAAAACATTCAGTACTTC
TRBV15	13	TRBJ1-2	-	-	CATSRDRGKGYTF	TGTGCCACCAGCAGAGACAGGGGTAAAGGCTACACCTTC
TRBV2	14	TRBJ1-1	TRBD1	-	CASRVGQGGSRAFF	TGTGCCAGCAGGGTCGGACAGGGAGGGTCACGAGCTTTCTTT
TRBV6-5	15	TRBJ2-7	-	-	CASSYSRHFEYEQYF	TGTGCCAGCAGTTACTCGAGGCACTTCGAATACGAGCAGTACTTC
TRBV24-1	17	TRBJ2-3	-	-	CATAPSGRGEHADTQYF	TGTGCCACCGCCCCTAGTGGGAGAGGAGAGCACGCAGATACGCAGTATTTT
TRBV7-9	18	TRBJ2-6	TRBD1	-	CASSSLIGGEAGANVLTF	TGTGCCAGCAGTTCACTTATAGGGGGCGAGGCTGGGGCCAACGTCCTGACTTTC
TRBV3-1/TRBV3-2	16	TRBJ2-5	TRBD1	-	CASSQEGTGRVETQYF	TGTGCCAGCAGCCAAGAAGGGACAGGGCGTGTAGAGACCCAGTACTTC
TRBV7-8	14	TRBJ1-2	TRBD1	-	CASSSGQDHYGYTF	TGTGCCAGCAGCTCGGGACAGGACCACTATGGCTACACCTTC
TRBV6-5	16	TRBJ1-1	TRBD1	-	CASSYSTGATTQRAFF	TGTGCCAGCAGTTACTCGACAGGGGCCACAACACAACGAGCTTTCTTT
TRBV5-4	15	TRBJ1-6	-	-	CASSWMDTTNSPLHF	TGTGCCAGCAGCTGGATGGATACTACCAATTCACCCCTCCACTTT
TRBV7-2	14	TRBJ2-1	-	-	CASFRGSSYNEQFF	TGTGCCAGCTTTAGGGGTAGCTCCTACAATGAGCAGTTCTTC
TRBV6-5	14	TRBJ1-4	TRBD1	-	CASKTQGSPEKLFF	TGTGCCAGCAAGACACAGGGGAGCCCTGAAAAACTGTTTTTT
TRBV6-1	15	TRBJ2-1	TRBD2	few	CASSELAGGYNEQFF	TGTGCCAGCAGTGAACTAGCGGGGGGGTACAATGAGCAGTTCTTC